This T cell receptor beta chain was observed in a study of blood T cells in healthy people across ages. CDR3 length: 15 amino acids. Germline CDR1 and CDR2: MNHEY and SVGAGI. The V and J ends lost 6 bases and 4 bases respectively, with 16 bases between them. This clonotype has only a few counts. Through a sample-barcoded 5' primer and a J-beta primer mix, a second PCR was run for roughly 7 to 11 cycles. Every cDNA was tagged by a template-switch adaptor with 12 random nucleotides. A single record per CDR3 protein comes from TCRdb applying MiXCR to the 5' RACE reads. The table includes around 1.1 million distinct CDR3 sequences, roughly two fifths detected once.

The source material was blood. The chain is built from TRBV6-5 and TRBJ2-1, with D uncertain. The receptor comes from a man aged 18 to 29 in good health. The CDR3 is CASSETFMEYNEQFF. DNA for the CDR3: TGTGCCAGCAGCGAAACATTCATGGAGTACAATGAGCAGTTCTTC.